This T cell receptor (beta chain) appears in the sequencing data of a study of identical twins. TCRdb redid the calling of the 5' RACE reads with MiXCR, one entry per CDR3 protein. The repertoire holds 500,000 to 550,000 distinct CDR3 sequences, with roughly a fifth as singletons. A few counts support this clonotype. Trimming took off 4 bases at V and 4 bases at J, with 13 bases between the two ends. CDR3 size: 14 residues. Germline-derived CDR1 and CDR2 are SGHRS and YFSETQ. The sample also formed part of further work on T cells expressing NK-cell markers.

This TCR was sampled from a woman younger than 30 in good health. Specimen: CD4+ T cells sorted from blood. The gene calls are TRBV5-1 and TRBJ2-3; D assignment may be TRBD1 or TRBD2 (6 bases each). The CDR3 DNA reads as TGCGCCAGCAGCCCGGTGGGGGGCGCAGATACGCAGTATTTT. Protein sequence: CASSPVGGADTQYF.